What follows are 13 T cell receptor beta chains derived from one specimen sequenced in a study of neurological immune-mediated disorders. Time point: longitudinal time-point 2. TCRdb reprocessed the 5' RACE reads via MiXCR and lists one record per CDR3 protein. The table has some 45,000 distinct CDR3 sequences, over 10% seen once. Sequenced sample: PBMCs. These receptors all come from a male donor with HTLV-1-associated myelopathy (HAM/TSP).

This clonotype was seen many times. The chain links TRBV20-1 to TRBJ2-1; 7 nucleotides match TRBD2. The CDR3 has 17 amino acids. The germline V gene has CDR1 DFQATT and CDR2 SNEGSKA (reference sequence). J was trimmed by 0 bases and V by 5 bases; bases with no gene match: 13. CDR3 protein: CSAPEDGRGSSYNEQFF. CDR3 DNA: TGCAGTGCTCCCGAAGATGGGCGGGGGAGCTCCTACAATGAGCAGTTCTTC.

This clonotype was recorded at least ten times. V gene TRBV5-1 combines with J gene TRBJ2-2, with no clear D. The CDR3 extends over 12 amino acids. Germline CDR1 SGHRS, CDR2 YFSETQ. V shed 5 bases and J shed 0 bases, with 2 bases lying between them. The CDR3 DNA reads TGCGCCAGCAGACCGAACACCGGGGAGCTGTTTTTT. This encodes CASRPNTGELFF.

V and J are TRBV5-5 and TRBJ2-2; 9 nucleotides match TRBD1. In germline, CDR1 is SGHKS, CDR2 YYEKEE (reference sequence). CDR3 length equals 16 residues. V trimming: 1 base; J trimming: 0 bases; junction bases outside the gene matches: 1. CDR3 nucleotides: TGTGCCAGCAGCTTGACAGGGGGCGCGAACACCGGGGAGCTGTTTTTT. Protein sequence: CASSLTGGANTGELFF. Supplemented by reference TRBV5-5 and TRBJ2-2, the full variable domain reads DAGVTQSPTHLIKTRGQQVTLRCSPISGHKSVSWYQQVLGQGPQFIFQYYEKEERGRGNFPDRFSARQFPNYSSELNVNALLLGDSALYLCASSLTGGANTGELFFGEGSRLTVL.

At least ten counts were recorded for this clonotype. The genes are TRBV25-1 and TRBJ1-4; maybe TRBD1 (5 bases). The germline V and J ends were trimmed by 4 bases and 4 bases, with 13 bases remaining between them. CDR3 size: 15 residues. Germline V gene lookup returns CDR1 MGHDK and CDR2 SYGVNS. The CDR3 DNA sequence: TGTGCCAGCAGTGGATCAGACAGCCTTAATGAAAAACTGTTTTTT. As protein: CASSGSDSLNEKLFF.

In this sample, this clonotype turned up many times. In DNA, the CDR3 is TGTGCCAGCAGTGAGACCGGCCCCTACGAGCAGTACTTC. The encoded protein is CASSETGPYEQYF. The chain employs TRBV2 and TRBJ2-7, with D hard to call. The CDR3 is 13 amino acids. Trimming removed 3 bases from V and 2 bases from J, with 8 bases in between. Per germline, CDR1 SNHLY and CDR2 FYNNEI. Full variable domain (outside the CDR3, taken from reference TRBV2 and TRBJ2-7): EPEVTQTPSHQVTQMGQEVILRCVPISNHLYFYWYRQILGQKVEFLVSFYNNEISEKSEIFDDQFSVERPDGSNFTLKIRSTKLEDSAMYFCASSETGPYEQYFGPGTRLTVT.

This clonotype was seen repeatedly, ten times or more. This rearrangement joins TRBV9 to TRBJ2-1, with 7 bases lining up with TRBD2. The CDR3 contains 12 residues. CDR1 SGDLS and CDR2 YYNGEE come from the germline V gene. The V gene end was trimmed by 1 base and the J gene end by 9 bases; junction bases not matched to a gene: 1. The CDR3 sequence: CASSVWEGEQFF. The CDR3 DNA is TGTGCCAGCAGCGTATGGGAGGGTGAGCAGTTCTTC.

V usage is TRBV14 and J usage is TRBJ1-4, with no clear D. V was clipped by 6 bases and J by 0 bases, with 8 bases between them. Germline values: CDR1 SGHDN, CDR2 FVKESK. The CDR3 spans 14 residues. CDR3 sequence reads: CASRRAATNEKLFF. The CDR3 DNA reads TGTGCCAGCAGACGGGCCGCAACTAATGAAAAACTGTTTTTT.

Notes on this clonotype: Germline and junction disagree at one end, which may indicate a read error. The CDR3 DNA sequence: TGCGCCAGCAGCTTTTCGCCCGATGGATACACCATATCTTTT. Translation: CASSFSPDGYTISF. The V call is TRBV5-1, the J call TRBJ1-3; D gene unclear. This CDR3 region has 14 residues. CDR1 is SGHRS and CDR2 is YFSETQ in the germline V gene.

This clonotype has a count of ten or more. The chain is built from TRBV5-4 and TRBJ2-2; D is unclear. The V end lost 3 bases, the J end lost 0 bases, and 12 bases lay between the germline ends. The CDR3 covers 16 residues. The germline gives CDR1 SGHNT, CDR2 YYREEE (reference sequence). DNA for the CDR3: TGTGCCAGCAGCTCGAGATTACCTTCGAACACCGGGGAGCTGTTTTTT. Translating gives CASSSRLPSNTGELFF.

In this sample, this clonotype turned up many times. This chain connects TRBV12-3 or TRBV12-4 to TRBJ1-2; 7 positions match TRBD1. CDR3 length: 14 residues. The ends lost 5 bases at V and 0 bases at J; junction bases unmatched: 3. The CDR3 spells CASSRDSTNYGYTF. The CDR3 nucleotides are TGTGCCAGCAGTCGGGACAGCACTAACTATGGCTACACCTTC.

This clonotype was counted many times. The chain is built from TRBV5-1 and TRBJ2-2; 10 bases agree with TRBD1. Trimming removed 2 bases from V and 5 bases from J; junction bases left unmatched: 3. Germline V gene lookup returns CDR1 SGHRS and CDR2 YFSETQ. The CDR3 is 15 amino acids. CDR3 in DNA: TGCGCCAGCAGCTTAGGGACAGGGGTGACCGGGGAGCTGTTTTTT. Its protein product is CASSLGTGVTGELFF.

In its sample, this clonotype was seen many times. The V and J genes are TRBV5-1 and TRBJ2-3; 7 bases line up with TRBD2. CDR3 size: 16 residues. The V gene's germline CDR1 is SGHRS and CDR2 YFSETQ. The V segment lost 4 bases and the J segment 0 bases; nucleotides outside the gene matches: 8. For the CDR3, the DNA is TGCGCCAGCAGCCTCGTCTCGGGGGGAAGCACAGATACGCAGTATTTT. It yields the protein CASSLVSGGSTDTQYF.

The V gene is TRBV10-3, the J gene TRBJ1-4; 7 bases are a match to TRBD1. The CDR3 runs 16 residues. The germline V gene has CDR1 ENHRY and CDR2 SYGVKD. The trim removed 0 bases at V and 6 bases at J, leaving 7 bases unmatched. The CDR3 DNA reads as TGTGCCATCAGTGAGTCGAAAGGACAGGATTATGAAAAACTGTTTTTT. This gives the protein CAISESKGQDYEKLFF.